Shown below are 27 T cell receptor beta chains from a single sample sequenced in a study of T cell therapy after organ transplantation. These TCRs' antigens remain unknown. The assay was immunoSEQ multiplex PCR, and TCRdb's table has in-frame clones only and misses some. Here the sample spans 2,000 to 2,500 clones, roughly 79% being singletons. Material: CD8+ T cells from blood, obtained before autologous CMV-specific T cell therapy. These receptor sequences come from a human patient who had received a solid organ transplant and had CMV disease.

In this sample, this clone turned up a few times. The chain combines TRBV30 with TRBJ2-7; perhaps D is TRBD1 or TRBD2 (6 bases each). The CDR3 extends over 15 amino acids. Trimming removed 8 bases from V and 2 bases from J, with 22 bases in between. Germline V gives CDR1 GTSNPN, CDR2 SVGIG (reference sequence). The CDR3 bases are TGTGCCCTAGCCTCCAGGGGACTGGGCCCCTACGAGCAGTACTTC. It translates to CALASRGLGPYEQYF.

V and J are TRBV4-2 and TRBJ2-7; the match to TRBD2 covers 11 bases. CDR3 length: 15 residues. Trimming removed 2 bases from V and 3 bases from J; junction bases left unmatched: 3. In germline, CDR1 is LGHNA, CDR2 YNFKEQ. As DNA, the CDR3 is TGTGCCAGCAGCCAAATGCTAGCGGGAGGCTACGAGCAGTACTTC. It yields the protein CASSQMLAGGYEQYF.

J is TRBJ1-1 and V is TRBV27, with D tentatively TRBD1 (5 bases). CDR1 is MNHEY, CDR2 SMNVEV, per germline (reference sequence). Trimming pared 0 bases from V and 4 bases from J, leaving 12 bases between. The CDR3 runs 15 residues. The DNA of the CDR3 is TGTGCCAGCAGTTTATCGGGGGGAGTACTCACTGAAGCTTTCTTT. This sequence encodes CASSLSGGVLTEAFF.

This chain's CDR3 is CASRKDSHNEQFF. Written as DNA, the CDR3 is TGTGCCAGCCGGAAAGACAGCCACAATGAGCAGTTCTTC. This chain links TRBV5-4 with TRBJ2-1; D might be TRBD1 (5 bases). The length of the CDR3 is 13 residues. The V end was cut by 7 bases, the J end by 5 bases, with 13 bases between. Germline CDR1 SGHNT, CDR2 YYREEE (reference sequence).

This chain uses TRBV11-2 with TRBJ1-2; D not certain. Germline CDR1 is SGHAT and CDR2 is FQNNGV. V was clipped by 2 bases and J by 7 bases, with 5 bases between them. The CDR3 extends over 11 amino acids. The CDR3, as DNA: TGTGCCAGCAGCTTATACAGTGGCTACACCTTC. This gives the protein CASSLYSGYTF. The full variable domain, its missing parts supplied by reference TRBV11-2 and TRBJ1-2, is EAGVAQSPRYKIIEKRQSVAFWCNPISGHATLYWYQQILGQGPKLLIQFQNNGVVDDSQLPKDRFSAERLKGVDSTLKIQPAKLEDSAVYLCASSLYSGYTFGSGTRLTVV.

This clone was seen once. V and J are TRBV6-6 and TRBJ1-5, with D unclear. This CDR3 has 15 amino acids. Germline CDR1 MNHNY, CDR2 SVGAGI (reference sequence). V was trimmed by 2 bases and J by 0 bases, leaving 8 bases between them. The CDR3 loop reads CASSYQPYSNQPQHF. CDR3 coding DNA: TGTGCCAGCAGTTACCAGCCTTATAGCAATCAGCCCCAGCATTTT.

This chain connects TRBV15 to TRBJ2-3; 8 bases agree with TRBD2. V shed 1 base and J 3 bases; nucleotides not matched to a gene: 12. The CDR3 has 18 amino acids. Germline CDR1 and CDR2: LNHNV and YYDKDF (reference sequence). The CDR3 sequence: CATSRGLAGTSMTDTQYF. CDR3 nucleotides: TGTGCCACCAGCAGAGGGCTAGCGGGTACCTCTATGACAGATACGCAGTATTTT.

A few counts support this clone. The chain couples TRBV5-1 to TRBJ1-5; possible D gene TRBD1, 5 bases. The CDR3 spans 15 residues. Germline lookup yields CDR1 SGHRS and CDR2 YFSETQ. V lost 4 bases and J lost 0, with 11 bases in between. CDR3 residues: CASSPGTDSNQPQHF. DNA for the CDR3: TGCGCCAGCAGCCCCGGGACGGATAGCAATCAGCCCCAGCATTTT.

The J gene is TRBJ2-5, the V gene TRBV29-1; 10 bases map to TRBD1. CDR1 SQVTM and CDR2 ANQGSEA come from the germline V gene. The CDR3 spans 14 residues. J was trimmed by 5 bases and V by 6 bases; bases with no gene match: 9. CDR3 residues: CSVTPGQGWETQYF. DNA for the CDR3: TGCAGCGTAACACCGGGACAGGGGTGGGAGACCCAGTACTTC. The entire variable domain, with the rest obtained from reference TRBV29-1 and TRBJ2-5, is as follows: SAVISQKPSRDICQRGTSLTIQCQVDSQVTMMFWYRQQPGQSLTLIATANQGSEATYESGFVIDKFPISRPNLTFSTLTVSNMSPEDSSIYLCSVTPGQGWETQYFGPGTRLLVL.

V is TRBV5-8 and J is TRBJ2-5; TRBD2 might be the D (5 bases). This CDR3 region has 14 residues. Germline CDR1 is SGHTS and CDR2 is YDEGEE. V was cut by 4 bases and J by 3 bases, with 13 bases left in between. The chain's CDR3 is CASSTGLGKETQYF. CDR3 DNA sequence: TGTGCCAGCAGCACCGGACTGGGGAAAGAGACCCAGTACTTC.

V and J are TRBV29-1 and TRBJ2-1; the match to TRBD2 covers 10 bases. CDR1 is SQVTM, CDR2 ANQGSEA, per germline. The CDR3 runs to 15 residues. Unmatched junction bases numbered 14, after V lost 7 bases and J lost 8 bases. CDR3 bases: TGCAGCGCCGCATTCAGTCTAGCGGGAGTACATGAGCAGTTCTTC. Translated: CSAAFSLAGVHEQFF.

The chain couples TRBV15 to TRBJ2-1, with D tentatively TRBD1 (6 bases). Trimming stripped 2 bases from V and 1 base from J, with 9 bases between. Germline values: CDR1 LNHNV, CDR2 YYDKDF (reference sequence). This CDR3 comprises 15 residues. CDR3 region: CATSRPDRSYNEQFF. CDR3 nucleotides: TGTGCCACCAGCAGACCCGACAGGTCCTACAATGAGCAGTTCTTC. Supplemented by reference TRBV15 and TRBJ2-1, the full variable domain reads DAMVIQNPRYQVTQFGKPVTLSCSQTLNHNVMYWYQQKSSQAPKLLFHYYDKDFNNEADTPDNFQSRRPNTSFCFLDIRSPGLGDTAMYLCATSRPDRSYNEQFFGPGTRLTVL.

This rearrangement joins TRBV29-1 to TRBJ1-1, with D perhaps TRBD1 (5 bases). Germline CDR1 SQVTM, CDR2 ANQGSEA. Trimming took 5 bases from V and 6 from J, leaving 10 bases between them. The CDR3 has 11 residues. The CDR3 coding sequence is TGCAGCGTTTTTGACAGCTCTGAAGCTTTCTTT. This codes for CSVFDSSEAFF. Complete variable domain (other parts from reference TRBV29-1 and TRBJ1-1): SAVISQKPSRDICQRGTSLTIQCQVDSQVTMMFWYRQQPGQSLTLIATANQGSEATYESGFVIDKFPISRPNLTFSTLTVSNMSPEDSSIYLCSVFDSSEAFFGQGTRLTVV.

This clone was detected only a few times. The chain carries TRBV7-2 and TRBJ2-3; TRBD1 aligns across 11 bases. Germline values: CDR1 SGHTA, CDR2 FQGNSA. CDR3 size: 17 residues. V lost 5 bases, J lost 3 bases, and 10 bases stayed unmatched. CDR3 sequence reads: CASSDSYGDRGTDTQYF. CDR3 nucleotide sequence: TGTGCCAGCAGCGACAGCTACGGGGACAGGGGGACAGATACGCAGTATTTT. Full variable domain (outside the CDR3, taken from reference TRBV7-2 and TRBJ2-3): GAGVSQSPSNKVTEKGKDVELRCDPISGHTALYWYRQSLGQGLEFLIYFQGNSAPDKSGLPSDRFSAERTGGSVSTLTIQRTQQEDSAVYLCASSDSYGDRGTDTQYFGPGTRLTVL.

This clone was seen a single time. The V gene is TRBV29-1, the J gene TRBJ2-2; 14 nucleotides line up with TRBD2. Germline V lookup: CDR1 SQVTM, CDR2 ANQGSEA. The J segment lost 2 bases and the V segment lost 7 bases, leaving 6 bases of the junction unmatched. The CDR3 is made up of 16 amino acids. The CDR3 region is CSAQTSGRGNTGELFF. The CDR3 DNA follows: TGCAGCGCCCAGACTAGCGGGAGGGGTAACACCGGGGAGCTGTTTTTT.

This chain joins TRBV7-8 and TRBJ2-3; 12 nucleotides align to TRBD2. The CDR3 extends over 16 amino acids. Germline lookup yields CDR1 SGHVS and CDR2 FQNEAQ. V dropped 5 bases and J dropped 0; count of bases not matched to a gene: 3. The CDR3 sequence is CASSGLAGGSTDTQYF. CDR3 sequence (DNA): TGTGCCAGCAGCGGGCTAGCGGGAGGGAGCACAGATACGCAGTATTTT.

The chain recombines TRBV5-6 with TRBJ2-1; a possible D gene is TRBD2 (5 bases). Germline CDR1 and CDR2: SGHDT and YYEEEE. CDR3 length: 13 residues. Trimming stripped 4 bases from V and 5 bases from J, with 10 bases between. The CDR3 here is CASSLDYNNEQFF. CDR3 DNA: TGTGCCAGCAGCCTCGACTACAACAATGAGCAGTTCTTC.

The rearrangement joins TRBV10-3 to TRBJ2-1, with 13 positions matching TRBD2. The V gene's germline CDR1 is ENHRY and CDR2 SYGVKD. The V and J ends lost 10 bases and 8 bases, in that order; junction bases with no gene match: 8. The CDR3 sequence is 14 residues long. The CDR3: CATKGLAGLDEQFF. CDR3 coding DNA: TGTGCCACCAAGGGACTAGCGGGACTCGATGAGCAGTTCTTC.

CDR3 nucleotides: TGTGCCAGCAGCTTCGGGGAAGACACTGAAGCTTTCTTT. Encoded protein: CASSFGEDTEAFF. This rearrangement joins TRBV5-4 to TRBJ1-1; unclear D gene. The germline V gene encodes CDR1 SGHNT and CDR2 YYREEE (reference sequence). The CDR3 runs to 13 residues. Trimming shortened V by 2 bases and J by 3 bases, and 8 bases separated the two germline ends.

This chain joins TRBV6-1 and TRBJ2-7; D is uncertain. The CDR3 covers 13 residues. The germline CDR1 and CDR2 sequences are MNHNS and SASEGT. Trimming removed 0 bases at V and 4 bases at J, with 7 bases between. The CDR3 DNA follows: TGTGCCAGCAGTGAAGCCGGAATTTACGAGCAGTACGTC. Its translation: CASSEAGIYEQYV.

This clone was seen only once. The V and J genes are TRBV7-9 and TRBJ2-5; 12 bases are shared with TRBD2. The CDR3 consists of 16 residues. Germline CDR1 is SEHNR and CDR2 is FQNEAQ (reference sequence). Trimming took 4 bases from V and 4 from J; bases not matched to a gene: 7. As DNA, the CDR3 is TGTGCCAGCAGCTCTTTGCCGGGACTAGCGGGAGAGACCCAGTACTTC. This codes for CASSSLPGLAGETQYF.

This CDR3 is CASTNDQTATTDTQYF. Written as DNA, the CDR3 is TGTGCCAGCACCAACGACCAGACAGCTACCACAGATACGCAGTATTTT. The genes are TRBV27 and TRBJ2-3; D may be TRBD1 (5 bases). Trimming shortened V by 7 bases and J by 2 bases, and 19 bases separated the two germline ends. The germline gives CDR1 MNHEY, CDR2 SMNVEV (reference sequence). There are 16 residues in the CDR3.

The chain is built from TRBV19 and TRBJ1-2; D remains ambiguous. Trimming took 3 bases from V and 0 from J, leaving 14 bases between them. This CDR3 is 16 amino acids long. Germline CDR1 LNHDA, CDR2 SQIVND (reference sequence). DNA for the CDR3: TGTGCCAGTAGTATCTATTTCGGGAATGCTAACTATGGCTACACCTTC. Its protein product is CASSIYFGNANYGYTF.

The chain employs TRBV5-6 and TRBJ1-2; 7 nucleotides align to TRBD1. The CDR3 length is 14 residues. The V gene end was trimmed by 4 bases and the J gene end by 3 bases; junction bases not matched to a gene: 6. CDR1 is SGHDT, CDR2 YYEEEE, per germline. CDR3 nucleotides: TGTGCCAGCAGCCGGGACAGAAGTTACTATGGCTACACCTTC. Its protein product is CASSRDRSYYGYTF. The full variable domain, its missing parts supplied by reference TRBV5-6 and TRBJ1-2, is DAGVTQSPTHLIKTRGQQVTLRCSPKSGHDTVSWYQQALGQGPQFIFQYYEEEERQRGNFPDRFSGHQFPNYSSELNVNALLLGDSALYLCASSRDRSYYGYTFGSGTRLTVV.

The genes are TRBV10-2 and TRBJ2-7, with TRBD2 matching over 10 bases. CDR3 length: 14 amino acids. Trimming took 7 bases from V and 5 from J; bases not matched to a gene: 8. Germline CDR1 and CDR2: WSHSY and SAAADI. The chain's CDR3 is CASTRASGSDEQYV. DNA of the CDR3: TGCGCCAGCACGAGGGCTAGCGGGAGCGACGAGCAGTACGTC.

The chain employs TRBV7-9 and TRBJ2-1; D possibly corresponds to TRBD1 (5 bases). V lost 1 base, J lost 7 bases, and 17 bases lay in between. Germline values: CDR1 SEHNR, CDR2 FQNEAQ (reference sequence). The CDR3 contains 16 residues. CDR3 sequence: CASSLVGPLTVNEQFF. The CDR3 coding sequence is TGTGCCAGCAGCTTAGTAGGACCCTTGACAGTAAATGAGCAGTTCTTC.

This clone occurred a few times. This chain uses TRBV11-2 with TRBJ1-4, with 8 bases aligning to TRBD1. The CDR3 runs 17 residues. The ends lost 5 bases at V and 10 bases at J; junction bases unmatched: 18. Germline CDR1 is SGHAT and CDR2 is FQNNGV. The CDR3 DNA sequence: TGTGCCAGCAGCGTAGTCCTCCCCGGGACAGGTGTCGGAAAACTGTTTTTT. This sequence encodes CASSVVLPGTGVGKLFF.